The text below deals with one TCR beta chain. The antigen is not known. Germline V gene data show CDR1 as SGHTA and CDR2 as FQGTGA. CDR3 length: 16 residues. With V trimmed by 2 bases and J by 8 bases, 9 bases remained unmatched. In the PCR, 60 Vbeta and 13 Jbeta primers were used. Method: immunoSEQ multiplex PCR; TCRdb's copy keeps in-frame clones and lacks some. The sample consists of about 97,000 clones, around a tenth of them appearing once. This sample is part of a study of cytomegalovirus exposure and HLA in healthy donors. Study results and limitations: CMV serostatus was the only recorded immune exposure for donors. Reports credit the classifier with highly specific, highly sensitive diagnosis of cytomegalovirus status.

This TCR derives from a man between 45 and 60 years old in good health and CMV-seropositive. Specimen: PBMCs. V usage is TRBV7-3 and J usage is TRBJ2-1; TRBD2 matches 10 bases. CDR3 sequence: CASSLLSSGSGDEQFF. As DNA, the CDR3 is TGTGCCAGCAGCTTATTATCTAGCGGGAGTGGTGATGAGCAGTTCTTC.